The TCR beta chain described here comes from a study of a mutant IDH1 vaccine in newly diagnosed glioma. Regarding this clone: Its antigen is not identified.

Germline loops: CDR1 SGHNT, CDR2 YYREEE (reference sequence). Trimming stripped 2 bases from V and 7 bases from J, with 10 bases between. The CDR3 runs to 13 residues. Profiling relied on immunoSEQ multiplex PCR, and the TCRdb table lists in-frame clones only, not all of them. The data show 41,000 or so clones, roughly 79% seen once. Documented time point: week 23, last vaccination. A 20-mer mutant IDH1 peptide at 300 ug was injected subcutaneously with topical imiquimod. The sequencing here drew on PBMCs, taken from a glioma patient whose treatment included an IDH1 peptide vaccine. The rearrangement uses TRBV5-4 and TRBJ1-5, with D tentatively TRBD1 (6 bases). The TCR sequence derives from a middle-aged woman with glioma. Some clones in this sample may be carry-over from other donors' samples. This chain's CDR3 is CASSLGGKQPQHF. The CDR3 DNA is TGTGCCAGCAGCTTAGGGGGGAAACAGCCCCAGCATTTT.